The text below deals with one TCR beta chain. This clone came up once. The antigen this receptor binds is unknown. Base qualities are not at hand, and no much larger clone is one base apart. The time point label on this specimen signifies: after neoadjuvant nivolumab, at surgical resection. Patients were newly diagnosed with stage II-IVA oral cavity squamous cell carcinoma and had received no prior systemic or radiation treatment. The cohort was composed of patients with HPV-negative, locally advanced oral cavity squamous cell carcinoma. No culture maintenance or expansion was done, as the peripheral blood mononuclear cells went straight to analysis. The samples were drawn from a longitudinal correlative study tied to a single-arm phase II trial testing neoadjuvant nivolumab in oral cavity squamous cell carcinoma. Genomic DNA-based TCRbeta sequencing was performed on subject-matched pre- and post-treatment PBMCs and tumors from three responders and three non-responders. Peripheral blood mononuclear cells were collected before nivolumab treatment and again after treatment, at the time of surgery. Genomic DNA was isolated from PBMCs using the Maxwell RSC DNA from Cells kit.

This record comes from a study of neoadjuvant anti-PD-1 for oral cavity cancer (dated by TCRdb to the early 2020s). Background for the entire study: Before undergoing curative-intent surgical resection, most patients got three to four biweekly nivolumab doses at 3 mg/kg. Patients without progression received a fourth nivolumab dose around day 43 and underwent definitive surgical resection on days 50-56. Patients with complete response, partial response or stable disease by RECIST 1.1 were defined as responders, whereas patients with progression were defined as non-responders. The parent correlative cohort had more than 10 patients and a response rate of 25% to 35%. Study-level results and caveats: After neoadjuvant nivolumab, T cell clonality (Gini index) in PBMCs was significantly higher in non-responders than in responders. The TCR analyses had only a few patients in each response group, and the authors called for validation in larger cohorts. Higher pretreatment blood Treg/Th17 ratios correlated with higher pretreatment blood TCRbeta clonality and lower post-treatment tumor TCRbeta clonality.

The junction carries 10 bases between V and J, which are trimmed by 2 bases and 2 bases respectively. Including the terminal cysteine and phenylalanine, the CDR3 comprises 14 residues. Just the 42-base CDR3 DNA is kept, in frame starting at base 1. Based on the germline V gene, the CDR1 and CDR2 sequences are SGHTA and FQGNSA. For deep sequencing of PBMC libraries, mostly about 0.45 ug of input genomic DNA was used, and six replicates were run per sample. TCRbeta libraries were prepared with the immunoSEQ hsTCRbeta kit according to the manufacturer's instructions. The finished libraries were brought together in one pool at approximately 3.1 nM, which was then read using an Illumina NovaSeq 6000 S4 flow cell. Under the source paper's analysis protocol: The immunoSEQ Analyzer was used for raw data preprocessing and quality control. The analysis was limited to productive rearrangements, and each clonotype was defined by a unique CDR3 amino acid sequence. Repertoire clonality was estimated as the Gini-Simpson index, which was calculated using the R package tcR. Student's t test was used to compare Gini indices, and Pearson correlation was used to assess associations with tumor size change. In its TCRdb copy, this immuneACCESS table keeps in-frame sequences only and misses some clones. Where compared with another copy, unresolved V genes explain less than half of these, and the others have no known cause. V, J and clone size are taken as reported in that table, and D and trimming were inferred from the DNA itself. This sample comprises 55,000 to 80,000 clones, approximately 87% of them detected only once. The top ten clones comprise approximately 2.6% of the sample.

The V and J segments used are TRBV7-2 and TRBJ2-7, with the D gene too uncertain to name. Sample: PBMCs, taken after nivolumab (anti-PD-1) treatment. The sequence derives from a person between 40 and 79 years old with oral cavity squamous cell carcinoma. In nucleotide form, the sequence is TGTGCCAGCAGCTTAAACGACAAAGCCTACGAGCAGTACTTC. Its protein reads: CASSLNDKAYEQYF.